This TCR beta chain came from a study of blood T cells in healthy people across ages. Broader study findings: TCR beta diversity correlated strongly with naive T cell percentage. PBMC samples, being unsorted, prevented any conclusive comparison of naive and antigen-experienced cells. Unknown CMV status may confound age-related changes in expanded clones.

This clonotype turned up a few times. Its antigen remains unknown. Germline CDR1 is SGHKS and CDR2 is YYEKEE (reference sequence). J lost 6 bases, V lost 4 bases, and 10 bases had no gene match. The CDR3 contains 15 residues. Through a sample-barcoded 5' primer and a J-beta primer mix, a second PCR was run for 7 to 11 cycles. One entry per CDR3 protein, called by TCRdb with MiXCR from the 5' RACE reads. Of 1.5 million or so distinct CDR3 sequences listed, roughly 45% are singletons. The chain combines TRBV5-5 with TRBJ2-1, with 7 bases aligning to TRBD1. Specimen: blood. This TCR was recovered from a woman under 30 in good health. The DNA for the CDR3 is TGTGCCAGCAGCCCCCGGGACAGTGCGTCCAATGAGCAGTTCTTC. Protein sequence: CASSPRDSASNEQFF. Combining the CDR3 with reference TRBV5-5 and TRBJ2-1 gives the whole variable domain DAGVTQSPTHLIKTRGQQVTLRCSPISGHKSVSWYQQVLGQGPQFIFQYYEKEERGRGNFPDRFSARQFPNYSSELNVNALLLGDSALYLCASSPRDSASNEQFFGPGTRLTVL.